This T cell receptor (beta chain) was captured by sequencing in a study of a mutant IDH1 vaccine in newly diagnosed glioma. Study-level background: Vaccine dosing followed radiotherapy by 4-6 weeks, or accompanied temozolomide cycles.

Sequenced by immunoSEQ multiplex PCR; TCRdb stores in-frame clones only, minus some. The data contain 45,000 to 60,000 clones, 91% of them singletons. Concerning this clone itself: Its antigen is not known.

This CDR3 has 16 amino acids. V lost 2 bases to trimming and J lost 5 bases; unmatched junction nucleotides: 10. The germline V gene has CDR1 SGHVS and CDR2 FNYEAQ. Indicated time point: week 11, during vaccination. Doses comprised 300 ug of mutant IDH1 20-mer peptide each, plus topical imiquimod. This material consisted of PBMCs, taken from a glioma patient whose treatment included an IDH1 peptide vaccine. The TCR sequence derives from a man over 45 with glioma. The chain recombines TRBV7-6 with TRBJ2-7; 9 nucleotides line up with TRBD1. The CDR3 DNA follows: TGTGCCAGCAGCTTACTCCCCCCCACAGGGGGCGACGAGCAGTACTTC. This sequence encodes CASSLLPPTGGDEQYF. Based on the CDR3 plus reference TRBV7-6 and TRBJ2-7, the full variable domain is GAGVSQSPRYKVTKRGQDVALRCDPISGHVSLYWYRQALGQGPEFLTYFNYEAQQDKSGLPNDRFSAERPEGSISTLTIQRTEQRDSAMYRCASSLLPPTGGDEQYFGPGTRLTVT.